One sample yielded the 21 T cell receptor beta chains listed below, sequenced in a study of read filtering for tumor transcriptome and immune sequencing. Molecular barcoded adaptors covering alpha/delta and beta/gamma chains were used on 400 ng RNA. TCRdb itself ran the reads through MiXCR, one entry per CDR3 protein. Of 85,000 or so distinct CDR3 sequences listed, about 12% are singletons. The source material was a population of CD138-negative cells sorted from bone marrow. These receptors all stem from a donor aged 40 or older with multiple myeloma.

The gene calls are TRBV7-9 and TRBJ1-3; D might be TRBD1 (6 bases). The CDR3 spans 14 residues. The germline V gene has CDR1 SEHNR and CDR2 FQNEAQ (reference sequence). The V and J ends lost 5 bases and 2 bases respectively, with 10 bases between them. In DNA form, the CDR3 reads TGTGCCAGCAGCCCCACAGGGACTGGAAACACCATATATTTT. Protein: CASSPTGTGNTIYF.

Of note for this clonotype: Possible read error: a much larger clone is one base away. The CDR3 reads CSVTPGSNTGELFF. The CDR3 DNA is TGCAGCGTGACGCCAGGGAGTAACACCGGGGAGCTGTTTTTT. The rearrangement joins TRBV29-1 to TRBJ2-2; D may be TRBD1 or TRBD2 (5 bases each). The CDR3 runs to 14 residues. The V and J ends lost 6 bases and 2 bases respectively, with 13 bases between them. Germline CDR1 and CDR2: SQVTM and ANQGSEA.

This clonotype was detected many times. The V and J genes are TRBV2 and TRBJ2-7, with D unclear. V dropped 6 bases and J dropped 0 bases, with 12 bases sitting between them. The CDR3 covers 14 residues. Germline assignment: CDR1 SNHLY and CDR2 FYNNEI. This CDR3 reads CASRTPQSSYEQYF. CDR3 DNA sequence: TGTGCCAGCAGAACTCCACAAAGCTCCTACGAGCAGTACTTC.

This clonotype was counted many times. The V gene is TRBV6-5, the J gene TRBJ1-5; D uncertain. V was trimmed by 7 bases and J by 0 bases, leaving 13 bases between them. The CDR3 covers 15 residues. Per germline, CDR1 MNHEY and CDR2 SVGAGI. The CDR3 DNA sequence: TGTGCCAGCAAACCCGCGGGGTATAGCAATCAGCCCCAGCATTTT. The encoded protein is CASKPAGYSNQPQHF.

This clonotype was counted ten times or more. The CDR3 DNA reads TGTGCCAGCAGCCCGGGGGGCCAGGCCTACGAGCAGTACTTC. This gives the protein CASSPGGQAYEQYF. The chain employs TRBV9 and TRBJ2-7; TRBD2 is a possible D gene (7 bases). Per the germline V gene, CDR1 is SGDLS and CDR2 is YYNGEE. This CDR3 has 14 residues. The V gene lost 4 bases and the J gene lost 2 bases, with 13 bases spanning the gap.

This clonotype appeared many times. This rearrangement joins TRBV5-1 to TRBJ2-7; 9 bases match TRBD1. V dropped 4 bases and J dropped 5; count of bases not matched to a gene: 4. This CDR3 region has 13 residues. CDR1 is SGHRS and CDR2 is YFSETQ in the germline V gene. The CDR3 spells CASSLGQGHEQYF. The CDR3 nucleotides read TGCGCCAGCAGCCTGGGACAGGGCCACGAGCAGTACTTC.

This clonotype has a handful of counts. At one end the junction does not follow the germline gene, possibly because of a read error. This sequence joins TRBV24-1 and TRBJ2-1; a possible D gene is TRBD2 (5 bases). Germline CDR1 is KGHDR and CDR2 is SFDVKD. The CDR3 has 12 residues. CDR3 protein: CATSGGPNERSF. The DNA of the CDR3 is TGTGCCACCAGTGGCGGGCCCAATGAGCGGTCCTTC.

In this sample, this clonotype turned up many times. The chain recombines TRBV7-9 with TRBJ2-7; D unclear. In germline, CDR1 is SEHNR, CDR2 FQNEAQ (reference sequence). CDR3 length equals 15 residues. Trimming removed 2 bases at V and 0 bases at J, with 11 bases between. The CDR3: CASSLPSRSSYEQYF. As DNA, the CDR3 is TGTGCCAGCAGCTTACCTTCTAGAAGCTCCTACGAGCAGTACTTC.

This clonotype was detected many times. V and J are TRBV20-1 and TRBJ2-1; D gene uncertain. V was pared by 2 bases and J by 0 bases, with 14 bases between. The CDR3 consists of 16 residues. The germline gives CDR1 DFQATT, CDR2 SNEGSKA (reference sequence). Here the CDR3 reads CSARHRVRSSYNEQFF. DNA for the CDR3: TGCAGTGCTAGACATAGGGTGAGAAGCTCCTACAATGAGCAGTTCTTC.

The sample holds many counts of this clonotype. This CDR3 reads CSARLDMNTEAFF. CDR3 DNA: TGCAGTGCTAGATTAGACATGAACACTGAAGCTTTCTTT. V and J are TRBV20-1 and TRBJ1-1, with unresolved D. Germline values: CDR1 DFQATT, CDR2 SNEGSKA (reference sequence). V gave up 2 bases and J gave up 0 bases, with 7 bases separating them. The CDR3 has 13 amino acids.

This clonotype was counted many times. The genes are TRBV20-1 and TRBJ1-2; no reliable D call. Germline loops: CDR1 DFQATT, CDR2 SNEGSKA (reference sequence). V was trimmed by 1 base and J by 4 bases, leaving 19 bases between them. The CDR3 is made up of 16 amino acids. This CDR3 reads CSARASTSQGLYGYTF. As DNA, the CDR3 is TGCAGTGCTAGAGCATCGACATCCCAAGGGCTCTATGGCTACACCTTC.

This clonotype was detected ten times or more. This sequence joins TRBV2 and TRBJ2-3; possible D gene TRBD1, 5 bases. CDR1 and CDR2 from the germline V gene are SNHLY and FYNNEI. The germline V and J ends were trimmed by 6 bases and 5 bases, with 12 bases remaining between them. The CDR3 runs to 13 residues. In nucleotides, the CDR3 is TGTGCCAGCAGCAACGACAGTGAAGATACGCAGTATTTT. Protein product: CASSNDSEDTQYF.

In its sample, this clonotype was seen many times. This chain uses TRBV10-2 with TRBJ1-5; 7 bases fit TRBD1. V trimming: 6 bases; J trimming: 7 bases; junction bases outside the gene matches: 9. From germline, CDR1 is WSHSY and CDR2 SAAADI. This CDR3 comprises 14 residues. The CDR3 here is CASSPTGVFQPQHF. In DNA form, the CDR3 reads TGCGCCAGCAGCCCCACAGGGGTCTTCCAGCCCCAGCATTTT.

This chain connects TRBV3-1 to TRBJ2-2; no clear D. V lost 5 bases to trimming and J lost 13 bases, with 11 bases between them. Per the germline V gene, CDR1 is LGHDT and CDR2 is YNNKEL (reference sequence). The CDR3 consists of 11 residues. The CDR3: CASSSASRLFF. The CDR3 DNA follows: TGTGCCAGCAGCTCAGCTAGTAGGCTGTTTTTT.

V gene TRBV5-1 combines with J gene TRBJ2-5, with 10 positions matching TRBD2. After removal of 3 bases from V and 4 bases from J, the junction contained 3 bases not matched to a gene. The CDR3 consists of 14 residues. The germline CDR1 and CDR2 sequences are SGHRS and YFSETQ. The CDR3 DNA is TGCGCCAGCAGCTGGGGACTAGCGAGAGAGACCCAGTACTTC. It encodes CASSWGLARETQYF. Full variable domain (rest looked up from reference TRBV5-1 and TRBJ2-5): KAGVTQTPRYLIKTRGQQVTLSCSPISGHRSVSWYQQTPGQGLQFLFEYFSETQRNKGNFPGRFSGRQFSNSRSEMNVSTLELGDSALYLCASSWGLARETQYFGPGTRLLVL.

This clonotype was seen many times. The chain joins TRBV7-9 to TRBJ2-5; D is undetermined. The CDR3 sequence is 14 residues long. CDR1 and CDR2 from the germline V gene are SEHNR and FQNEAQ (reference sequence). Trimming removed 2 bases from V and 0 bases from J, with 7 bases in between. CDR3 in amino acids: CASSLRRDQETQYF. The CDR3 DNA is TGTGCCAGCAGCTTAAGGAGAGACCAAGAGACCCAGTACTTC.

There are many counts of this clonotype. The gene calls are TRBV7-8 and TRBJ2-7; either TRBD1 or TRBD2 may supply D (5 bases each). The V gene lost 1 base and the J gene lost 2 bases, with 12 bases spanning the gap. In germline, CDR1 is SGHVS, CDR2 FQNEAQ. The CDR3 covers 15 residues. In DNA, the CDR3 is TGTGCCAGCAGCTTAGTTGGGGGAGCTACCTACGAGCAGTACTTC. Its translation is CASSLVGGATYEQYF.

This clonotype was counted between two and nine times. The junction departs from germline at one end; a sequencing error may be responsible. CDR3 sequence reads: CASRRDRGGEKPFF. DNA for the CDR3: TGTGCCAGCAGGAGGGACAGGGGAGGAGAAAAACCGTTTTTT. V usage is TRBV12-3 or TRBV12-4 and J usage is TRBJ1-4; the match to TRBD1 covers 10 bases. This CDR3 spans 14 amino acids.

As to this clonotype: This may be a read error, as it is one base from a much larger clone. The V call is TRBV2, the J call TRBJ2-5; the D call may be TRBD1 or TRBD2 (6 bases each). CDR3 length: 12 residues. The germline V and J ends were trimmed by 7 bases and 9 bases, with 15 bases remaining between them. Germline V gives CDR1 SNHLY, CDR2 FYNNEI. The CDR3 reads CASNRDWEAQYF. CDR3 sequence (DNA): TGTGCCAGCAACAGGGATTGGGAGGCCCAGTACTTC.

This clonotype was seen at least ten times. V and J are TRBV11-3 and TRBJ2-1; D not certain. Germline V CDR1 and CDR2: SGHNT, YENEEA. The CDR3 totals 14 residues. Trimming removed 2 bases from V and 11 bases from J, with 16 bases in between. The CDR3 nucleotides are TGTGCCAGCAGCTTATCTTCGGCCTCTGGTAAGCAGTTCTTC. Amino acids: CASSLSSASGKQFF.

This clonotype appeared a few times. CDR3 in DNA: TGTGCCAGCATGGAGGGGGTATCCACTGAAGCTTTCTTT. Its protein is CASMEGVSTEAFF. The V call is TRBV5-6, the J call TRBJ1-1; possible D gene TRBD1, 6 bases. Germline loops: CDR1 SGHDT, CDR2 YYEEEE. The V and J ends lost 6 bases and 4 bases respectively, with 13 bases between them. CDR3 length equals 13 residues.